This T cell receptor (beta chain) originates from a study of blood T cell repertoires in COVID-19. Study-wide background: The United States, Italy and Spain provided the acute and convalescent COVID-19 samples.

The table lists this clone with a few counts. Using immunoSEQ multiplex PCR, the repertoire was profiled, and TCRdb retains in-frame clones only, with some absent. The sample holds about 140,000 clones, around 82% seen once. Participants reported their clinical history, and cohort assignment relied on those reports. CDR3 size: 16 residues. Germline values: CDR1 LGHDT, CDR2 YNNKEL (reference sequence). V shed 4 bases and J shed 6 bases, with 18 bases lying between them. Sequencing was carried out using PBMCs or T cells enriched from blood (not recorded which). This TCR was sampled from a man aged 35 to 55 with acute COVID-19. The J gene is TRBJ2-2, the V gene TRBV3-1 (or the pseudogene TRBV3-2); D is possibly TRBD2 (6 bases). CDR3 loop: CASSPLWRGRAGELFF. The CDR3 bases are TGTGCCAGCAGCCCTCTGTGGAGGGGACGCGCCGGGGAGCTGTTTTTT.